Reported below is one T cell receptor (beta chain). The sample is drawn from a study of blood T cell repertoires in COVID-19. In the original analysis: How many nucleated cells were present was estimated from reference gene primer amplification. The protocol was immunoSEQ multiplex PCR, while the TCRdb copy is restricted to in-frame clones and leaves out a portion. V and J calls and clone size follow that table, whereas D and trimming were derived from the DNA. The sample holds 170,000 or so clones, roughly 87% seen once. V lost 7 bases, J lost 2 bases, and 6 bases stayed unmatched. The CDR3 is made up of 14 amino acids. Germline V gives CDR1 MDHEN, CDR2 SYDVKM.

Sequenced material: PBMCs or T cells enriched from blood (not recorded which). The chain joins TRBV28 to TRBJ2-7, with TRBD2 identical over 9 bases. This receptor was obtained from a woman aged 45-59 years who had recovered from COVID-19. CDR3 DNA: TGTGCCAGCACCCGCGGGGGGGGGCCCTACGAGCAGTACTTC. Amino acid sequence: CASTRGGGPYEQYF.